These T cell receptor beta chains were read from a single sample in a study of T cells in Graves' hyperthyroidism and ophthalmopathy. In TCRdb, the multiplex PCR reads were re-called with MiXCR into one record per CDR3 protein. The data contain 550,000 to 800,000 distinct CDR3 sequences, 15% to 20% of them singletons. Sequenced: blood. These receptor sequences come from a man aged 50-59 years with Graves' hyperthyroidism. Each CDR3 is given with its conserved first and last residue. Each record gives: D gene, clone size, V gene, CDR3 length, J gene, CDR3 DNA, CDR3 protein. A D gene is named only where the DNA matches it firmly. Clone size, where shown, is once, few, many, or a class for clones that have expanded.

>TRBD2|many|TRBV7-9|18|TRBJ2-1
TGTGCCAGCAGCCCCAGGTCAGCTAGCGGGAGTGACTACAATGAGCAGTTCTTC
CASSPRSASGSDYNEQFF
>TRBD1|NA|TRBV7-3|14|TRBJ1-1
TGTGCCAGCAGCTTCCAGACAGGGAGCGCTGAAGCTTTCTTT
CASSFQTGSAEAFF
>NA|few|TRBV10-3|15|TRBJ2-3
TGTGCCATCAGGGGTGCTGGGGGAGGAATGGATACGCAGTATTTT
CAIRGAGGGMDTQYF
>TRBD1|many|TRBV28|16|TRBJ2-1
TGTGCCAGCAGTTCCTGGACAGGGGGCTTCTACAATGAGCAGTTCTTC
CASSSWTGGFYNEQFF
>NA|many|TRBV12-3/TRBV12-4|13|TRBJ1-1
TGTGCCAGCAGAGACGGAGGGCACACTGAAGCTTTCTTT
CASRDGGHTEAFF
>NA|few|TRBV14|12|TRBJ2-7
TGTGCCAGCAGCCATACCGCCTACGAGCAGTACTTC
CASSHTAYEQYF
>NA|NA|TRBV6-2/TRBV6-3|15|TRBJ1-2
TGTGCCAGCAGCCCTGGTGTTCGGCGGAACTATGGCTACACCTTC
CASSPGVRRNYGYTF
>NA|NA|TRBV29-1|11|TRBJ1-1
TGCAGCGTTGATTTGGCCGATGAAGCTTTCTTT
CSVDLADEAFF
>NA|many|TRBV30|16|TRBJ2-1
TGTGCCTGGAGGACGGGACTCATGAGCTCCTACAATGAGCAGTTCTTC
CAWRTGLMSSYNEQFF
>NA|many|TRBV6-2/TRBV6-3|14|TRBJ2-7
TGTGCCAGCACCAGGGGTCTAGCAAGTCGGGAGCAGTACTTC
CASTRGLASREQYF
>TRBD1|many|TRBV12-3/TRBV12-4|14|TRBJ2-5
TGTGCCAGCAGTCCCGGGACAGAACAAGAGACCCAGTACTTC
CASSPGTEQETQYF
>TRBD1|many|TRBV12-3/TRBV12-4|18|TRBJ2-6
TGTGCCAGCAGGAGAATAAACTACAGGGGCTCGAGGGCCAACGTCCTGACTTTC
CASRRINYRGSRANVLTF
>TRBD2|many|TRBV7-2|14|TRBJ2-7
TGTGCCAGCAGCTCAAGGACTAGCGGGAGAGAGCAGTACTTC
CASSSRTSGREQYF
>NA|once|TRBV9|15|TRBJ2-1
TGTGCCAGCAGCGTACTCTGGGGAGCCTACAATGAGCAGTTCTTC
CASSVLWGAYNEQFF
>TRBD1|NA|TRBV7-9|14|TRBJ2-7
TGTACCAGCAGCTTAGGACAGGACCCCTACGAGCAGTACTTC
CTSSLGQDPYEQYF
>TRBD2|few|TRBV18|12|TRBJ2-7
TGTGCCAGCTCACCAACTAGCGGCGAGCAGTACTTC
CASSPTSGEQYF
>NA|NA|TRBV6-2/TRBV6-3|16|TRBJ2-1
TGTGCCAGCAGTGAGGGGGGCGGAACCTCCTACAATGAGCAGTTCTTC
CASSEGGGTSYNEQFF
>TRBD2|many|TRBV28|15|TRBJ2-7
TGTGCCAGCAGTCGCTCCGGGACTAATACCTACGAGCAGTACTTC
CASSRSGTNTYEQYF
>NA|many|TRBV12-3/TRBV12-4|13|TRBJ2-1
TGTGCCAGCACCAACCCAGGGGCGATGGGGCAGTTCTTC
CASTNPGAMGQFF
>NA|NA|TRBV28|12|TRBJ2-7
TGTGCCAGCACCGAGAACTCCTACGAGCAGTACTTC
CASTENSYEQYF
>NA|many|TRBV6-5|16|TRBJ1-2
TGTGCCAGCGGTAACCCGACAGGCAAACCTCACTATGGCTACACCTTC
CASGNPTGKPHYGYTF
>NA|many|TRBV12-3/TRBV12-4|14|TRBJ2-7
TGTGCCAGCAGTTCGGCGGGCGCCCTCTACGAGCAGTACTTC
CASSSAGALYEQYF
>TRBD2|few|TRBV30|12|TRBJ2-5
TGTGCCTGCATGGGACTAGTGGAGACCCAGTACTTC
CACMGLVETQYF
>NA|many|TRBV2|13|TRBJ1-6
TGTGCCAGCAGTGTCTCGGGGGACGCACCCCTCCACTTT
CASSVSGDAPLHF
>TRBD2|many|TRBV27|15|TRBJ2-1
TGTGCCAGCAGTTTAGGGCTAGCGGGATTCGGTGAGCAGTTCTTC
CASSLGLAGFGEQFF
>NA|many|TRBV7-8|16|TRBJ1-1
TGTGCCAGCAGCTCTATTACAGGATTCGAAAACACTGAAGCTTTCTTT
CASSSITGFENTEAFF
>TRBD1|many|TRBV2|14|TRBJ1-1
TGTGCCAGCAGATGGGACAGCATGAACACTGAAGCTTTCTTT
CASRWDSMNTEAFF
>NA|NA|TRBV19|16|TRBJ2-1
TGTGCCAGTAGTATCTTGGGAAGCGGGTTATACAATGAGCAGTTCTTC
CASSILGSGLYNEQFF
>NA|once|TRBV7-2|15|TRBJ2-1
TGTGCCAGCAGCCCCGTGGGGGGCGCGTACAATGAGCAGTTCTTC
CASSPVGGAYNEQFF
>TRBD1|many|TRBV11-2|15|TRBJ2-5
TGTGCCAGCAGCTTAGGAGAGGGGGCCGCGGAGACCCAGTACTTC
CASSLGEGAAETQYF
>TRBD2|NA|TRBV20-1|16|TRBJ2-1
TGCAGTGCTAGAGATATAGCGGGTAGCTCCTACAATGAGCAGTTCTTC
CSARDIAGSSYNEQFF
>TRBD2|few|TRBV20-1|15|TRBJ2-2
TGCAGTGCTAGAGATCTAGCGGACAACACCGTGGAGCTGTTTTTT
CSARDLADNTVELFF
>NA|NA|TRBV5-1|14|TRBJ2-2
TGCGCCACCTCATTAGACAGTAACACCGGGGAGCTGTTTTTT
CATSLDSNTGELFF
>TRBD1|many|TRBV27|14|TRBJ2-7
TGTGCCAGCAGTTTACAGGGACAGGGGTACGAGCAGTACTTC
CASSLQGQGYEQYF
>NA|many|TRBV6-1|14|TRBJ2-2
TGTGCCAGCAGGGATGAAGCGAACACCGGGGAGCTGTTTTTT
CASRDEANTGELFF
>TRBD2|many|TRBV5-1|16|TRBJ2-1
TGCGCCAGCAGCCTCGCTACTAGCGGGAATTGGAATGAGCAGTTCTTC
CASSLATSGNWNEQFF
>TRBD1|NA|TRBV20-1|15|TRBJ2-7
TGCAGTGCTCCCCCAACAGGGGGCCTTACCTACGAGCAGTACTTC
CSAPPTGGLTYEQYF